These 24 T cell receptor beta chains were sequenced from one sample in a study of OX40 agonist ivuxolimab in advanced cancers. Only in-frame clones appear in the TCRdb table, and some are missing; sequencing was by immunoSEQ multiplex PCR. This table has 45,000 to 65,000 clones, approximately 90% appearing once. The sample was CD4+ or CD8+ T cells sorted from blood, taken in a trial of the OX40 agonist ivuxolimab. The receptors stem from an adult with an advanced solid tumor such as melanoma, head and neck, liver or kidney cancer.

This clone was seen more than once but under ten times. CDR3 amino acids: CASSQVGQPQHF. As DNA, the CDR3 is TGTGCCAGCAGCCAAGTTGGACAGCCCCAGCATTTT. The chain uses TRBV14 and TRBJ1-5; D is undetermined. This CDR3 spans 12 amino acids. V lost 1 base and J lost 7, with 5 bases in between. The V gene's germline CDR1 is SGHDN and CDR2 FVKESK.

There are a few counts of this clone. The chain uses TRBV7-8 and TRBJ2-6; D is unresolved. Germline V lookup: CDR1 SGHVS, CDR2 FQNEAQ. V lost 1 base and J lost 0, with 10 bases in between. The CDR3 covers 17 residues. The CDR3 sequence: CASSLGPQYSGANVLTF. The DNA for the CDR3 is TGTGCCAGCAGCTTAGGCCCTCAATACTCTGGGGCCAACGTCCTGACTTTC.

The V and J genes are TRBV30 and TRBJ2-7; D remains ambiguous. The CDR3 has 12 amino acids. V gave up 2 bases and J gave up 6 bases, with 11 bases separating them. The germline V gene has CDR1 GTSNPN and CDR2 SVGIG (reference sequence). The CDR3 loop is CAWSLPSGEQYF. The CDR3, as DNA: TGTGCCTGGAGTCTCCCCTCGGGCGAGCAGTACTTC.

The CDR3 loop is CASSQNSGLQETQYF. The CDR3 nucleotides read TGTGCCAGCAGCCAAAATTCGGGCCTCCAAGAGACCCAGTACTTC. V gene TRBV7-9 combines with J gene TRBJ2-5; D is undetermined. From germline, CDR1 is SEHNR and CDR2 FQNEAQ (reference sequence). Between the trimmed V and J ends, which lost 5 bases and 1 base, there was a span of 14 bases. This CDR3 comprises 15 residues.

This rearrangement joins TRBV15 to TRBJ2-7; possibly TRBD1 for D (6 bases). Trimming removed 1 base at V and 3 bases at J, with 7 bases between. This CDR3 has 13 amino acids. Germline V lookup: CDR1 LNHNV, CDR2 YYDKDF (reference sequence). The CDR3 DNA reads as TGTGCCACCAGCAGAGTGGACAGCTACGAGCAGTACTTC. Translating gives CATSRVDSYEQYF. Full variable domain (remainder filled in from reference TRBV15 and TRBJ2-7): DAMVIQNPRYQVTQFGKPVTLSCSQTLNHNVMYWYQQKSSQAPKLLFHYYDKDFNNEADTPDNFQSRRPNTSFCFLDIRSPGLGDTAMYLCATSRVDSYEQYFGPGTRLTVT.

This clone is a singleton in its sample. CDR3 in amino acids: CASSPDRLNTEAFF. The DNA for the CDR3 is TGTGCCAGCAGCCCAGACCGCCTAAACACTGAAGCTTTCTTT. J is TRBJ1-1 and V is TRBV5-6; no reliable D call. Germline lookup yields CDR1 SGHDT and CDR2 YYEEEE. Deletions cut 4 bases from V and 2 bases from J, with 12 bases between. CDR3 length equals 14 residues.

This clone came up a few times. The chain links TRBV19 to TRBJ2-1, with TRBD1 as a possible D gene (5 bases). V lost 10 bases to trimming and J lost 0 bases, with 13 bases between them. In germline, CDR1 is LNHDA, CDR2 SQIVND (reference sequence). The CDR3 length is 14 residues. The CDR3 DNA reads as TGTGCCACCGCGATCCAGGGCTCCTACAATGAGCAGTTCTTC. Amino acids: CATAIQGSYNEQFF. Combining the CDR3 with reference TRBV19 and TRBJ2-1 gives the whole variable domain DGGITQSPKYLFRKEGQNVTLSCEQNLNHDAMYWYRQDPGQGLRLIYYSQIVNDFQKGDIAEGYSVSREKKESFPLTVTSAQKNPTAFYLCATAIQGSYNEQFFGPGTRLTVL.

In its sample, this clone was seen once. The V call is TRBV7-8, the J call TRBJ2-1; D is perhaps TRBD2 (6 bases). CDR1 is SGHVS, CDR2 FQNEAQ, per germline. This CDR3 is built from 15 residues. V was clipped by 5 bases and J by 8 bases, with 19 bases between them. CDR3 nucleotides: TGTGCCAGCAGCCCGAGGGACTTAGCCATAGATGAGCAGTTCTTC. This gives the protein CASSPRDLAIDEQFF. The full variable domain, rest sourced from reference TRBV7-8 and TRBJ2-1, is GAGVSQSPRYKVAKRGQDVALRCDPISGHVSLFWYQQALGQGPEFLTYFQNEAQLDKSGLPSDRFFAERPEGSVSTLKIQRTQQEDSAVYLCASSPRDLAIDEQFFGPGTRLTVL.

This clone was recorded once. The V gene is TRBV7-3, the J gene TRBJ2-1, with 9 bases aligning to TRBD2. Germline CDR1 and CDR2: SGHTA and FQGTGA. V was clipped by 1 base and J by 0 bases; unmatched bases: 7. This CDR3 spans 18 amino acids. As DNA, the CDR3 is TGTGCCAGCAGCTTAAAGGCTAGCGGGGCCAACTCCTACAATGAGCAGTTCTTC. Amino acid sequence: CASSLKASGANSYNEQFF.

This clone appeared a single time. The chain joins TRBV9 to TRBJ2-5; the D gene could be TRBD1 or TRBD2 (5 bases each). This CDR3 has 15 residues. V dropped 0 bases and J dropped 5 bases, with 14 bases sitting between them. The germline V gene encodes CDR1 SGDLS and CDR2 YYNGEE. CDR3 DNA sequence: TGTGCCAGCAGCGTAGCTACGGGGCCCGGGGAGACCCAGTACTTC. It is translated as CASSVATGPGETQYF. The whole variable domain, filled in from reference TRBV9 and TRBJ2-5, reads DSGVTQTPKHLITATGQRVTLRCSPRSGDLSVYWYQQSLDQGLQFLIQYYNGEERAKGNILERFSAQQFPDLHSELNLSSLELGDSALYFCASSVATGPGETQYFGPGTRLLVL.

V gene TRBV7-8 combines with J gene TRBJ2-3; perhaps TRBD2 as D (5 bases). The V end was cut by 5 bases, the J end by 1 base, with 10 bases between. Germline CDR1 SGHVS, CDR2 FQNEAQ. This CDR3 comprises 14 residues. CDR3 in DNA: TGTGCCAGCAGCCTCCTGCGGGGCACAGATACGCAGTATTTT. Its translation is CASSLLRGTDTQYF.

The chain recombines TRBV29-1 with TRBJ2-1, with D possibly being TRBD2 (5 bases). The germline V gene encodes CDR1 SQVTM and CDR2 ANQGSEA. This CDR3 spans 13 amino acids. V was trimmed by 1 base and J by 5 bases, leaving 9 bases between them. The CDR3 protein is CSVEAGFDNEQFF. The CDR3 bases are TGCAGCGTTGAAGCGGGGTTTGACAATGAGCAGTTCTTC.

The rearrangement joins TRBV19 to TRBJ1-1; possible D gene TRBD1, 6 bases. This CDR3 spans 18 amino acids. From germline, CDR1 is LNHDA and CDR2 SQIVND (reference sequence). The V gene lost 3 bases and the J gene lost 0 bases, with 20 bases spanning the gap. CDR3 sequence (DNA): TGTGCCAGTAGTATCATCCCCACAGGGAGTACCATGAACACTGAAGCTTTCTTT. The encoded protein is CASSIIPTGSTMNTEAFF.

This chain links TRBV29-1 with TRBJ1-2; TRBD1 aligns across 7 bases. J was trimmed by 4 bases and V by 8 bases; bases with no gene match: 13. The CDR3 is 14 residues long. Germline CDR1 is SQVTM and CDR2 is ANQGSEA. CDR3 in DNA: TGCAGCTCCAGAGGAACAGGGGACATCTATGGCTACACCTTC. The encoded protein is CSSRGTGDIYGYTF.

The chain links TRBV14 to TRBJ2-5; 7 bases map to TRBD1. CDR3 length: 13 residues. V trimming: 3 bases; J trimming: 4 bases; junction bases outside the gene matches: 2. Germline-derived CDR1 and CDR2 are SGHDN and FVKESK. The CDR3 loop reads CASSHPGGETQYF. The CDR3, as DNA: TGTGCCAGCAGCCACCCAGGGGGAGAGACCCAGTACTTC.

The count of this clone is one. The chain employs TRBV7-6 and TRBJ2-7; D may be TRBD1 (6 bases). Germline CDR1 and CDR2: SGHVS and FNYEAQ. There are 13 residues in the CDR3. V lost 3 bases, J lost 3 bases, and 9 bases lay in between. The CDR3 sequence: CASSLEQGYEQYF. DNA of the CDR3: TGTGCCAGCAGCTTGGAACAGGGCTACGAGCAGTACTTC.

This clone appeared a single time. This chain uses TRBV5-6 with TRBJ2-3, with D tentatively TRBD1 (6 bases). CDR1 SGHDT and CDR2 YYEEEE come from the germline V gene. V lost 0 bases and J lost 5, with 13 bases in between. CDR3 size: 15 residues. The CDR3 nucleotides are TGTGCCAGCAGCTTGGTGGGCCAGGGGAAAGATACGCAGTATTTT. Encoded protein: CASSLVGQGKDTQYF. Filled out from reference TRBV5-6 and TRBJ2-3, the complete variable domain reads DAGVTQSPTHLIKTRGQQVTLRCSPKSGHDTVSWYQQALGQGPQFIFQYYEEEERQRGNFPDRFSGHQFPNYSSELNVNALLLGDSALYLCASSLVGQGKDTQYFGPGTRLTVL.

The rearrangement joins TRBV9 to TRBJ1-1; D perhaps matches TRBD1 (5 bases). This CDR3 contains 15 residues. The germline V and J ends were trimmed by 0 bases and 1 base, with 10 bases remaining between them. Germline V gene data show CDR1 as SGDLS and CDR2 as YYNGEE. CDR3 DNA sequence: TGTGCCAGCAGCGTAGAGGCAGGACAGAACACTGAAGCTTTCTTT. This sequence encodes CASSVEAGQNTEAFF.

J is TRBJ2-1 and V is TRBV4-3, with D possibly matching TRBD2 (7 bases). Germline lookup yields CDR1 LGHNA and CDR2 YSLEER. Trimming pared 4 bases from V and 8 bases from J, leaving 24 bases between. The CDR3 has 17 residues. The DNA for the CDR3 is TGCGCCAGCAGCCCAAGGGTGTGGGCCCCGGGGGGCGATGAGCAGTTCTTC. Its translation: CASSPRVWAPGGDEQFF.

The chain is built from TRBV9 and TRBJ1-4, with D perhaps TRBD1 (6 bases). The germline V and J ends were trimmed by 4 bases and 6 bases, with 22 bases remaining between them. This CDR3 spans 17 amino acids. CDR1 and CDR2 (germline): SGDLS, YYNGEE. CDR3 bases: TGTGCCAGCAGCACCTCATACCTCAAGGGGGATGATGAAAAACTGTTTTTT. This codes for CASSTSYLKGDDEKLFF.

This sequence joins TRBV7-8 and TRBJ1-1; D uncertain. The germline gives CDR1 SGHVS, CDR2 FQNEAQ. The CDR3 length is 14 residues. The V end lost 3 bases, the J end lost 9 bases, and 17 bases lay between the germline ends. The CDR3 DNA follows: TGTGCCAGCAGCTTGGATGCTCGCCGGAACCAAGCTTTCTTT. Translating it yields CASSLDARRNQAFF.

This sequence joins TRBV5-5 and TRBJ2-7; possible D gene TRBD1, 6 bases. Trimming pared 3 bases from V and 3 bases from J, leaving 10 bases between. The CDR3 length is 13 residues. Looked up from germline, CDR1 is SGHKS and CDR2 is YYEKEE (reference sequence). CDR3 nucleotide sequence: TGTGCCAGCAGCTGGGGACAACTCTACGAGCAGTACTTC. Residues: CASSWGQLYEQYF.

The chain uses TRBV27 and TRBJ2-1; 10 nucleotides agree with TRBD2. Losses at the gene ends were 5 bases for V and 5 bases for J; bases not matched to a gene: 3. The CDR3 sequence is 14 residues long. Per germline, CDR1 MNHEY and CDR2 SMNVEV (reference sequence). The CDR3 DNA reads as TGTGCCAGCAGTAGCGGGAGGGGAGACAATGAGCAGTTCTTC. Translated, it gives CASSSGRGDNEQFF.

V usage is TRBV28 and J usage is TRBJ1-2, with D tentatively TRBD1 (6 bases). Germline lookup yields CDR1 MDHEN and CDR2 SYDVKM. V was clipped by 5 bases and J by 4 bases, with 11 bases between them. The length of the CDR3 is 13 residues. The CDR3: CASSTDSSYGYTF. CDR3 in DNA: TGTGCCAGCAGTACGGACAGCTCCTATGGCTACACCTTC.